Listed below are T cell receptor beta chains from one sample, sequenced in a study of breast tumors, draining lymph nodes, adjacent tissues. TCRdb passed the multiplex PCR reads through MiXCR, listing each CDR3 protein once. The data hold approximately 230,000 distinct CDR3 sequences, with less than 45% observed a single time. Sequences were obtained from axillary lymph node tissue. The receptor source for this set is a female donor with breast cancer. Some clones in this sample may be carry-over from other donors' samples. The CDR3 runs from the conserved cysteine through the conserved F or W. The D gene is left open where the match is weak. Only some rows state a clone size, as once, few, many or a class for expanded clones.

>TRBV11-3|NA|NA|TRBJ1-3
TGTGCCAGTAGGGCCGACTCTGGAACCACCATATATTTT
CASRADSGTTIYF
>TRBV20-1|NA|TRBD2|TRBJ2-7
TGCAGTGCTAGCTTCGGACTAGCGGGGGCGAGCGAGCAGTACTTC
CSASFGLAGASEQYF
>TRBV2|many|TRBD1|TRBJ2-7
TGTGCCAGCAGGAGGACAGGCGTTTCCTACGAGCAGTACTTC
CASRRTGVSYEQYF
>TRBV29-1|NA|TRBD2|TRBJ2-5
TGCAGCGTTGGGACTAGCGGGAGTAATCGGAAGACCCAGTACTTC
CSVGTSGSNRKTQYF
>TRBV29-1|NA|NA|TRBJ2-3
TGCAGCGTTGAACTGGATACGCAGTATTTT
CSVELDTQYF
>TRBV6-1|many|TRBD2|TRBJ2-5
TGTGCCAGCAGGACTAGCGGGCAAGAGACCCAGTACTTC
CASRTSGQETQYF
>TRBV24-1|many|NA|TRBJ2-3
TGTGCCACCAGTGTCCCACCGGGGGATACGCAGTATTTT
CATSVPPGDTQYF
>TRBV7-3|many|TRBD1|TRBJ1-2
TGTGCCAGCAGCTTGGGGGGACAGGGGGCCCACGGCTACACCTTC
CASSLGGQGAHGYTF
>TRBV3-1|many|NA|TRBJ2-6
TGTGCCAGCAGCCGTAGGCAACCTGGGGCCAACGTCCTGACTTTC
CASSRRQPGANVLTF
>TRBV5-1|NA|TRBD2|TRBJ2-1
TGCGCCAGCAGCTTGGCCTCGGGAGGCCTCCACAATGAGCAGTTCTTC
CASSLASGGLHNEQFF
>TRBV11-2|few|NA|TRBJ2-7
TGTGCCAGCAGGCTTCACCCCAAAGCCGCCCGGCAGTACTTC
CASRLHPKAARQYF
>TRBV5-1|many|TRBD2|TRBJ2-1
TGCGCCAGCAATAGCGGGGAAAGTCATGAGCAGTTCTTC
CASNSGESHEQFF
>TRBV29-1|NA|NA|TRBJ1-4
TGCAGCTACAGACAGGCTATCAATGAAAAACTGTTTTTT
CSYRQAINEKLFF
>TRBV7-8|many|TRBD2|TRBJ2-1
TGTGCCAGCAGCTTAGAGCGGGATAAGTTCTTC
CASSLERDKFF
>TRBV20-1|many|TRBD1|TRBJ1-2
TGCAGTGCTAAGGGACAGGGAGATGGCTCCACCTTC
CSAKGQGDGSTF
>TRBV7-9|NA|NA|TRBJ2-6
TGTGCCAGCAGCTTAGTGACCTCTGGGGCCAACGTCCTGCCTTTC
CASSLVTSGANVLPF
>TRBV20-1|many|NA|TRBJ2-5
TGCAGTGCTAGTCGGGGTGGTGAGACCCAGTACTTC
CSASRGGETQYF
>TRBV20-1|NA|NA|TRBJ1-2
TGCAGTGCTAGCGGGGGGGCGGGCTACACCTTC
CSASGGAGYTF
>TRBV12-3/TRBV12-4|NA|TRBD1|TRBJ1-6
TGTGCCAGCAGTTGGGACAGGGCAAATTCACCCCTCCACTTT
CASSWDRANSPLHF
>TRBV20-1|many|NA|TRBJ2-7
TGCAGTGCGGAACGAGAGACAGGGAGGATCTACGAGCAGTACTTC
CSAERETGRIYEQYF
>TRBV5-1|NA|TRBD1|TRBJ2-1
TGCGCCAGCAGCTGGTCCGGACAGGGGGCCAACTACGAGCAGTTCTTC
CASSWSGQGANYEQFF
>TRBV11-2|NA|TRBD2|TRBJ2-1
TGTGCCAGCAGCCCCACGGGACTAGCGGGTGGTGAGCAGTTCTTC
CASSPTGLAGGEQFF
>TRBV5-4|few|NA|TRBJ2-1
TGTGCCAGCACCCAGGACGGAGGGGGCAGGGAGCAGTTCTTC
CASTQDGGGREQFF
>TRBV5-1|NA|TRBD1|TRBJ1-1
TGCGCCAGCACAGGACAGGGCGGGACTGAAGCTTTCTTT
CASTGQGGTEAFF
>TRBV6-1|NA|NA|TRBJ2-1
TGTGCCAGCAGTGAGGGGGCCACTAGAAACAATGAGCAGTTCTTC
CASSEGATRNNEQFF
>TRBV5-8|NA|TRBD1|TRBJ2-1
TGTGCCAGCAGCTCAATACAGGGGGCCGACAATGAGCAGTTCTTC
CASSSIQGADNEQFF
>TRBV12-3/TRBV12-4|many|TRBD1|TRBJ2-3
TGTGCCAGCAGTTTATGGACAGGGGTTCAGGATACGCAGTATTTT
CASSLWTGVQDTQYF
>TRBV20-1|once|NA|TRBJ1-4
TGCAGTGCTAGAGATTCTTCGGCGGCAGGGGCTGAAAAACTGTTTTTT
CSARDSSAAGAEKLFF
>TRBV20-1|many|TRBD1|TRBJ1-2
TGCAGTGCTAACAGGGGTGACTATGGCTACACCTTC
CSANRGDYGYTF
>TRBV24-1|many|NA|TRBJ1-6
TGTGCCACCAGTCAAGGATATAATTCACCCCTCCACTTT
CATSQGYNSPLHF
>TRBV6-1|many|NA|TRBJ1-2
TGTGCCAGCAGACCCGGGACCCCGAGGGGCTACACCTTC
CASRPGTPRGYTF
>TRBV6-1|NA|NA|TRBJ2-7
TGTGCCAGCACAGCTAACAGTTACGAGCAGTACTTC
CASTANSYEQYF
>TRBV4-1|many|NA|TRBJ2-7
TGCGCCAGCAGCCAAGGTTCCTCGGTTTCCTACGAGCAGTACTTC
CASSQGSSVSYEQYF
>TRBV7-3|many|NA|TRBJ1-2
TGTGCCAGCAGCGAATCACAGGGAAGTGGCTACACCTTC
CASSESQGSGYTF
>TRBV9|NA|NA|TRBJ1-2
TGTGCCAGCAGCGGGGAGGGGTACTCCTACACCTTC
CASSGEGYSYTF
>TRBV6-6|NA|NA|TRBJ1-2
TGTGCCAGCAGTCCCAGCGCCCGAGCAGCTAACTATGGCTACACCTTC
CASSPSARAANYGYTF
>TRBV4-1|few|NA|TRBJ2-4
TGCGCCAGCAGCCAAGTCGGCCAGGTCGGCATTCAGTACTTC
CASSQVGQVGIQYF
>TRBV19|NA|TRBD1|TRBJ2-4
TGTGCCAGTAGTAGCGGGACAGGGAGATTGAAAAACATTCAGTACTTC
CASSSGTGRLKNIQYF
>TRBV7-7|once|TRBD1|TRBJ1-2
TGTGCTACCACGGCCGGGGACAGCGGCTACACCTTC
CATTAGDSGYTF
>TRBV2|NA|NA|TRBJ1-2
TGTGCCAGCAGGCCGACGACGACTAGCGGCTACACCTTC
CASRPTTTSGYTF
>TRBV28|many|TRBD1|TRBJ1-2
TGTGCCAGCCGGACAGGGCTCTATGGCTACACCTTC
CASRTGLYGYTF
>TRBV10-2|many|TRBD1|TRBJ2-7
TGCGCCAGCAGTGAGAGGACAGGGGCTTCTTACGAGCAGTACTTC
CASSERTGASYEQYF
>TRBV9|NA|NA|TRBJ1-1
TGTGCCAGCAGCTCTCGAGGGGGGAGGGCTGAAGCTTTCTTT
CASSSRGGRAEAFF
>TRBV20-1|NA|NA|TRBJ1-3
TGCAGTGCTACGGACACCATATATTTT
CSATDTIYF
>TRBV15|NA|NA|TRBJ1-5
TGTGCCACCAGCAGAGGGTCAGCCTACGAGCATTTT
CATSRGSAYEHF
>TRBV2|many|NA|TRBJ2-6
TGTGCCAACGGAATCCCAGGGGCTGGGGCCAACGTCCTGACTTTC
CANGIPGAGANVLTF
>TRBV7-9|NA|NA|TRBJ2-5
TGTGCCAGCAGCTTCTTTGCAGGGACTTCTCTAGCAGAGACCCAGTACTTC
CASSFFAGTSLAETQYF
>TRBV11-3|many|NA|TRBJ1-2
TGTGCCAGCAGCTCAACCCCTACAGGGAATGGCTACACCTTC
CASSSTPTGNGYTF
>TRBV7-3|many|TRBD2|TRBJ2-5
TGTGCCAGCAGCTTAACCGGGACTAGTAATGGGATCGAGACCCAGTACTTC
CASSLTGTSNGIETQYF
>TRBV5-1|many|NA|TRBJ2-3
TGCGCCAGCAGCCCAGGGGACTTCACAGATACGCAGTATTTT
CASSPGDFTDTQYF
>TRBV7-2|NA|NA|TRBJ1-1
TGTGCCAGCAGCTTAGTGGGTTTTGGAACTGAAGCTTTCTTT
CASSLVGFGTEAFF
>TRBV20-1|many|NA|TRBJ2-3
TGCAGTGCTAGAGTAGCACTAGATACGCAGTATTTT
CSARVALDTQYF